The clone carrying this T cell receptor (beta chain) has at least ten counts. Its antigen is not known. The data were taken from a study of T-cell memory formation after mild COVID-19. Looking at the study overall: Clusters were largely donor specific. Study-wide results and caveats: Contracting CD8+ clones were enriched in EMRA, CD4+ mainly in CM and EM.

The germline gives CDR1 LGHNA, CDR2 YSLEER. CDR3 length: 16 amino acids. Trimming removed 4 bases from V and 2 bases from J; junction bases left unmatched: 10. Researchers used 5'RACE with constant-segment primers to make TCR alpha and TCR beta cDNA libraries that carry sample barcodes and UMIs. In TCRdb, the 5' RACE reads were re-called with MiXCR into one record per CDR3 protein. The table has approximately 300,000 distinct CDR3 sequences, 15% to 20% seen once. The sample was PBMCs or a T cell subset sorted from them (not recorded which). This sequence joins TRBV4-3 and TRBJ2-7; 8 positions match TRBD1. This receptor was taken from a man between 18 and 29 years old who had mild COVID-19 (a few samples of this study predate the infection). Cell type and time point are not known. CDR3 in amino acids: CASSLRQGRIPYEQYV. The CDR3 nucleotides read TGCGCCAGCAGCCTCCGACAGGGGAGAATCCCCTACGAGCAGTACGTC.